Below, 27 T cell receptor beta chains from the same sample are listed, as sequenced in a study of T cell changes during pregnancy in multiple sclerosis. Sequencing was performed with immunoSEQ multiplex PCR; in TCRdb, only in-frame clones are kept and a portion is missing. Of more than 85,000 clones listed, roughly 95% are singletons. Sequencing was performed on peripheral blood, taken in the third trimester of pregnancy. These receptors all stem from a female donor in good health, enrolled as a control in a pregnancy study.

The chain combines TRBV27 with TRBJ2-3, with TRBD2 matching 8 bases. The CDR3 covers 18 residues. Germline trimming cut 1 base from V and 1 base from J; bases unmatched to any gene: 10. Germline V lookup: CDR1 MNHEY, CDR2 SMNVEV (reference sequence). The CDR3 loop reads CASSLLHPAGDRTDTQYF. In DNA form, the CDR3 reads TGTGCCAGCAGTTTATTGCACCCAGCGGGAGACCGCACAGATACGCAGTATTTT.

The V call is TRBV20-1, the J call TRBJ2-7, with D possibly being TRBD2 (5 bases). V was clipped by 7 bases and J by 3 bases, with 10 bases between them. The CDR3 extends over 11 amino acids. The germline V gene encodes CDR1 DFQATT and CDR2 SNEGSKA (reference sequence). CDR3 protein: CSGNRDYEQYF. CDR3 DNA: TGCAGTGGTAACCGGGACTACGAGCAGTACTTC.

The count of this clone is one. The chain uses TRBV5-1 and TRBJ2-7; possible D gene TRBD1, 5 bases. Germline loops: CDR1 SGHRS, CDR2 YFSETQ. Trimming stripped 0 bases from V and 2 bases from J, with 9 bases between. The CDR3 length is 14 residues. The CDR3 here is CASSLDGAAYEQYF. CDR3 bases: TGCGCCAGCAGCTTGGATGGGGCAGCCTACGAGCAGTACTTC. The full variable domain, its missing parts supplied by reference TRBV5-1 and TRBJ2-7, is KAGVTQTPRYLIKTRGQQVTLSCSPISGHRSVSWYQQTPGQGLQFLFEYFSETQRNKGNFPGRFSGRQFSNSRSEMNVSTLELGDSALYLCASSLDGAAYEQYFGPGTRLTVT.

The chain joins TRBV7-2 to TRBJ2-3, with D perhaps matching TRBD1 (6 bases). CDR1 and CDR2 from the germline V gene are SGHTA and FQGNSA. CDR3 size: 15 residues. V dropped 2 bases and J dropped 5 bases, with 14 bases sitting between them. Here the CDR3 reads CASSLRTGGLDTQYF. The CDR3, as DNA: TGTGCCAGCAGCTTACGGACTGGGGGCCTAGATACGCAGTATTTT.

This clone occurred once. The V gene is TRBV10-3, the J gene TRBJ1-2, with 7 positions matching TRBD1. There are 15 residues in the CDR3. V lost 4 bases to trimming and J lost 0 bases; unmatched junction nucleotides: 5. From germline, CDR1 is ENHRY and CDR2 SYGVKD. The CDR3 loop is CAISGAGQPNYGYTF. The CDR3 DNA reads TGTGCCATCAGTGGGGCGGGACAGCCTAACTATGGCTACACCTTC.

The rearrangement uses TRBV28 and TRBJ2-1; 14 positions match TRBD2. Germline CDR1 is MDHEN and CDR2 is SYDVKM. The length of the CDR3 is 15 residues. Germline trimming cut 6 bases from V and 6 bases from J; bases unmatched to any gene: 4. In nucleotides, the CDR3 is TGTGCCAGCAGCCTGGGACTAGCGGGAGCCAATGAGCAGTTCTTC. Amino acids: CASSLGLAGANEQFF.

The chain couples TRBV7-9 to TRBJ2-5; 7 positions match TRBD1. The CDR3 has 13 residues. Losses at the gene ends were 7 bases for V and 3 bases for J; bases not matched to a gene: 5. Germline-derived CDR1 and CDR2 are SEHNR and FQNEAQ (reference sequence). As DNA, the CDR3 is TGTGCCAGCACCCGAACAGGGGAAGAGACCCAGTACTTC. Translation gives CASTRTGEETQYF.

This clone was picked up one time. V and J are TRBV5-6 and TRBJ2-5; TRBD1 might be the D (5 bases). From germline, CDR1 is SGHDT and CDR2 YYEEEE. This CDR3 region has 14 residues. V gave up 2 bases and J gave up 5 bases, with 13 bases separating them. The DNA for the CDR3 is TGTGCCAGCAGCTTTTTGACAGTGGGGGAGACCCAGTACTTC. This translates into CASSFLTVGETQYF.

This chain links TRBV7-9 with TRBJ2-5; TRBD2 agrees at 8 bases. Germline V gene lookup returns CDR1 SEHNR and CDR2 FQNEAQ (reference sequence). This CDR3 has 14 amino acids. V lost 3 bases, J lost 5 bases, and 5 bases stayed unmatched. CDR3 coding DNA: TGTGCCAGCAGCTTTAAGCGGGAGCGCGAGACCCAGTACTTC. It translates to CASSFKRERETQYF.

The chain carries TRBV4-2 and TRBJ2-7; possible D gene TRBD1, 5 bases. This CDR3 contains 16 residues. The germline V and J ends were trimmed by 2 bases and 0 bases, with 14 bases remaining between them. The germline V gene has CDR1 LGHNA and CDR2 YNFKEQ. The DNA of the CDR3 is TGTGCCAGCAGCCAACAGGGCATGACGAGCTCCTACGAGCAGTACTTC. It specifies CASSQQGMTSSYEQYF.

The V and J genes are TRBV30 and TRBJ1-2, with D tentatively TRBD1 (5 bases). With 1 base removed from V and 7 bases from J, the gap between germline ends came to 16 bases. Germline lookup yields CDR1 GTSNPN and CDR2 SVGIG (reference sequence). The CDR3 totals 14 residues. The CDR3 reads CAWSALGGEGGYTF. The CDR3 coding sequence is TGTGCCTGGAGTGCTCTGGGGGGTGAGGGTGGCTACACCTTC.

The chain uses TRBV4-1 and TRBJ2-1, with 7 bases aligning to TRBD2. From germline, CDR1 is MGHRA and CDR2 YSYEKL. This CDR3 contains 13 residues. With 4 bases clipped from V and 9 bases from J, the junction kept 6 bases outside the gene matches. The CDR3 here is CASSPGGVGEQFF. In DNA form, the CDR3 reads TGCGCCAGCAGCCCGGGGGGTGTCGGTGAGCAGTTCTTC.

V is TRBV6-1 and J is TRBJ1-1; D is ambiguous. Germline V lookup: CDR1 MNHNS, CDR2 SASEGT. The CDR3 is made up of 14 amino acids. V dropped 7 bases and J dropped 4 bases, with 16 bases sitting between them. The CDR3 sequence: CASTNRGFGTEAFF. The CDR3 DNA reads TGTGCCAGCACCAACCGGGGTTTCGGCACTGAAGCTTTCTTT.

The chain uses TRBV5-6 and TRBJ1-2, with TRBD1 matching 9 bases. The CDR3 is 17 residues long. Germline V CDR1 and CDR2: SGHDT, YYEEEE. V was clipped by 5 bases and J by 2 bases; unmatched bases: 13. The CDR3 DNA is TGTGCCAGCAGTTTTCCACTTGGGACAGGGAAAAACTATGGCTACACCTTC. Translated: CASSFPLGTGKNYGYTF.

This clone appeared once. This chain uses TRBV6-5 with TRBJ2-7; perhaps TRBD2 as D (6 bases). The ends were cut back, 4 bases at V and 2 bases at J, with 12 bases in the middle. Germline V gene lookup returns CDR1 MNHEY and CDR2 SVGAGI. This CDR3 comprises 14 residues. The CDR3 is CASSLLPGAYEQYF. The CDR3, as DNA: TGTGCCAGCAGTTTGCTCCCGGGAGCCTACGAGCAGTACTTC.

The rearrangement joins TRBV5-1 to TRBJ2-7, with D tentatively TRBD2 (6 bases). Germline V gives CDR1 SGHRS, CDR2 YFSETQ. The CDR3 totals 14 residues. Deletions cut 5 bases from V and 3 bases from J, with 15 bases between. This CDR3 is CASSGGSSNYEQYF. DNA for the CDR3: TGCGCCAGCAGTGGGGGGTCCTCTAACTACGAGCAGTACTTC.

This chain joins TRBV28 and TRBJ2-1; TRBD1 matches at 7 bases. This CDR3 has 12 amino acids. Looked up from germline, CDR1 is MDHEN and CDR2 is SYDVKM. After removal of 7 bases from V and 10 bases from J, the junction contained 7 bases not matched to a gene. CDR3 coding DNA: TGTGCCAGCACAGGGGGACCGATGGAGCAGTTCTTC. It translates to CASTGGPMEQFF.

The CDR3 DNA is TGCAGCGCCAGTATTCTTTTGGCTTTCTTT. Its translation is CSASILLAFF. This rearrangement joins TRBV20-1 to TRBJ1-1; D is undetermined. Germline V gene sequence: CDR1 DFQATT, CDR2 SNEGSKA (reference sequence). The CDR3 has 10 amino acids.

This chain connects TRBV27 to TRBJ2-3; unclear D gene. This CDR3 has 15 amino acids. In germline, CDR1 is MNHEY, CDR2 SMNVEV (reference sequence). Between the trimmed V and J ends, which lost 2 bases and 6 bases, there was a span of 15 bases. The CDR3 nucleotides read TGTGCCAGCAGTTTAGTATCTGGGCTCCGGGATACGCAGTATTTT. Translating gives CASSLVSGLRDTQYF.

The chain is built from TRBV20-1 and TRBJ2-7; possible D gene TRBD1, 5 bases. The germline CDR1 and CDR2 sequences are DFQATT and SNEGSKA (reference sequence). The ends were cut back, 6 bases at V and 3 bases at J, with 9 bases in the middle. This CDR3 contains 11 residues. The chain's CDR3 is CSANTGYEQYF. CDR3 in DNA: TGCAGTGCAAACACAGGCTACGAGCAGTACTTC.

In this sample, this clone turned up once. The genes are TRBV27 and TRBJ2-7; 7 bases match TRBD1. The germline V gene has CDR1 MNHEY and CDR2 SMNVEV (reference sequence). CDR3 length: 12 amino acids. J was trimmed by 4 bases and V by 6 bases; bases with no gene match: 3. CDR3 sequence reads: CASRGDSYEQYF. The CDR3 DNA reads TGTGCCAGCAGGGGGGACAGTTACGAGCAGTACTTC.

CDR3 amino acids: CASSFRAVPGVKNIQYF. Here the CDR3 DNA reads TGTGCCAGCAGTTTTAGGGCGGTCCCGGGGGTCAAAAACATTCAGTACTTC. The chain is built from TRBV7-9 and TRBJ2-4; a weak D match, TRBD2 (6 bases). The germline CDR1 and CDR2 sequences are SEHNR and FQNEAQ (reference sequence). V gave up 6 bases and J gave up 3 bases, with 21 bases separating them. The CDR3 has 17 residues. The full variable domain, in which reference TRBV7-9 and TRBJ2-4 provide the parts outside the CDR3, is DTGVSQNPRHKITKRGQNVTFRCDPISEHNRLYWYRQTLGQGPEFLTYFQNEAQLEKSRLLSDRFSAERPKGSFSTLEIQRTEQGDSAMYLCASSFRAVPGVKNIQYFGAGTRLSVL.

The chain is built from TRBV5-6 and TRBJ1-1; D is possibly TRBD1 (6 bases). Trimming took off 4 bases at V and 3 bases at J, with 10 bases between the two ends. The CDR3 runs to 13 residues. Germline lookup yields CDR1 SGHDT and CDR2 YYEEEE. CDR3: CASSNYRDTEAFF. In DNA form, the CDR3 reads TGTGCCAGCAGCAACTACAGGGACACTGAAGCTTTCTTT.

V and J are TRBV27 and TRBJ1-1; 9 bases agree with TRBD1. Germline V gives CDR1 MNHEY, CDR2 SMNVEV (reference sequence). The CDR3 covers 15 residues. J was trimmed by 1 base and V by 2 bases; bases with no gene match: 2. CDR3 sequence: CASSLAQGANTEAFF. The CDR3 nucleotides are TGTGCCAGCAGTTTAGCACAGGGGGCGAACACTGAAGCTTTCTTT.

V gene TRBV7-2 combines with J gene TRBJ2-7; D possibly corresponds to TRBD2 (5 bases). CDR3 length: 15 amino acids. CDR1 and CDR2 (germline): SGHTA, FQGNSA. V was shortened by 2 bases and J by 2 bases, with 13 bases between the two germline ends. DNA for the CDR3: TGTGCCAGCAGCTTAAGCGGAGGAGGCCCCTACGAGCAGTACTTC. Its protein product is CASSLSGGGPYEQYF.

The rearrangement links TRBV6-6 to TRBJ2-7; TRBD2 agrees at 8 bases. The CDR3 totals 15 residues. Germline CDR1 MNHNY, CDR2 SVGAGI (reference sequence). V shed 6 bases and J 4 bases; nucleotides not matched to a gene: 11. In nucleotides, the CDR3 is TGTGCCAGCAGATGGGTAGCGGGAACGATATACGAGCAGTACTTC. Translating it yields CASRWVAGTIYEQYF.

V gene TRBV18 combines with J gene TRBJ2-1, with 8 bases matching TRBD1. J gave up 2 bases and V 3 bases, and 9 bases lay outside the gene matches. The germline CDR1 and CDR2 sequences are KGHSH and LQKENI. CDR3 size: 17 residues. CDR3 protein: CASSPPGQALAYNEQFF. CDR3 bases: TGTGCCAGCTCACCGCCGGGACAGGCCTTAGCCTACAATGAGCAGTTCTTC. The whole variable domain, remainder taken from reference TRBV18 and TRBJ2-1, is NAGVMQNPRHLVRRRGQEARLRCSPMKGHSHVYWYRQLPEEGLKFMVYLQKENIIDESGMPKERFSAEFPKEGPSILRIQQVVRGDSAAYFCASSPPGQALAYNEQFFGPGTRLTVL.